The sequence of this TCR beta chain was determined in a study of blood T cell repertoires in COVID-19. Measured with immunoSEQ multiplex PCR; TCRdb has only the in-frame clones, and not every one. The profile shows more than 150,000 clones, under 85% of them singletons. CDR3 length: 16 amino acids. CDR1 is KGHSH and CDR2 is LQKENI in the germline V gene. J lost 8 bases, V lost 0 bases, and 7 bases had no gene match. Sequencing was carried out using peripheral blood. The chain combines TRBV18 with TRBJ1-4; 9 bases line up with TRBD1. The clonotype was recovered from a man in his 60s with active or convalescent COVID-19. The CDR3 DNA sequence: TGTGCCAGCTCACCACCGGGACAGGGCGGCCGGGAAAAACTGTTTTTT. Protein: CASSPPGQGGREKLFF.